This T cell receptor (beta chain) was profiled in a study of long-term antiretroviral therapy in people with HIV. The assay, immunoSEQ v3.0, was run at survey level. Clones were sequenced by immunoSEQ multiplex PCR, and TCRdb holds only the in-frame ones, with some missing. Seen here are fewer than 20,000 clones, 80% to 90% observed once, and the top ten hold less than 9.5%. At least one PBMC sample before ART and at least two after were required. Study observations and caveats: Transplant-donor-level diversity was not reached after ART, though diversity increased.

Comment on this clone: The target antigen is unknown.

The CDR3 loop spans 15 amino acids. Looked up from germline, CDR1 is SGHVS and CDR2 is FNYEAQ. Trimming left V 5 bases short and J 2 bases short, with 13 bases between. The rearrangement uses TRBV7-6 and TRBJ1-5; D perhaps matches TRBD1 (5 bases). The receptor was isolated from a man aged 45 to 65 with HIV. The input for sequencing was unsorted PBMCs, taken 4.2 years after starting antiretroviral therapy. The CDR3 spells CASSPFGTGNQPQHF. CDR3 coding DNA: TGTGCCAGCAGCCCTTTCGGGACGGGCAATCAGCCCCAGCATTTT.